Described below is a single TCR beta chain sequence and its context. V gave up 0 bases and J gave up 9 bases, with 13 bases separating them. CDR1 is SGHDN, CDR2 FVKESK, per germline. The CDR3 covers 14 residues. This record belongs to a study of blood T cell repertoires in COVID-19. Methods used by the authors: Reference gene primer amplification in the assay estimated nucleated cell counts. Data came from immunoSEQ multiplex PCR; TCRdb stores just in-frame clones and leaves some out. For V, J and clone size, that table is used; D and trimming come from the DNA. This table has 95,000 to 150,000 clones, around 87% appearing once.

V is TRBV14 and J is TRBJ2-3; D is possibly TRBD1 (5 bases). This TCR was sampled from a woman aged 55-75 years with COVID-19, enrolled during active disease. Sequenced material: peripheral blood. The chain's CDR3 is CASSQDLGRATQYF. CDR3 in DNA: TGTGCCAGCAGCCAAGATCTGGGCAGGGCGACGCAGTATTTT.